One TCR beta chain is described in this entry. The 5'RACE method, run with constant-segment primers, produced TCR alpha and TCR beta cDNA libraries (carrying sample barcodes and UMIs). TCRdb reprocessed the 5' RACE reads via MiXCR and lists one record per CDR3 protein. This sample carries about 340,000 distinct CDR3 sequences, 10% to 15% of them seen once, and the ten largest clones take over 20%. This sample is drawn from a study of T-cell memory formation after mild COVID-19. This sequence originates from a man aged 18 to 35 who had mild COVID-19 (a few samples of this study predate the infection). Cell type and time point are not known. Material: PBMCs or a T cell subset sorted from them (not recorded which).

CDR3 bases: TGTGCCAGCGGTCATGGGGGGGGCGATGAGCAGTTCTTC. It is translated as CASGHGGGDEQFF. This sequence joins TRBV9 and TRBJ2-1; D is perhaps TRBD2 (7 bases). The CDR3 extends over 13 amino acids. Trimming removed 7 bases at V and 8 bases at J, with 16 bases between. Germline CDR1 and CDR2: SGDLS and YYNGEE.